This T cell receptor (beta chain) was captured by sequencing in a study of PD-L1 blockade in urothelial cancer. The assay was immunoSEQ multiplex PCR, and TCRdb's table has in-frame clones only and misses some. The sample yields about 30,000 clones, about 85% seen once. Described time point: peripheral blood 6 weeks after treatment start. The sequence came from a man between 65 and 85 years old with urothelial cancer. The specimen was PBMCs, collected around atezolizumab (anti-PD-L1) treatment.

CDR3 sequence reads: CASSREGHNTGELFF. CDR3 nucleotides: TGTGCCAGCAGCCGGGAGGGCCATAACACCGGGGAGCTGTTTTTT. This chain joins TRBV5-4 and TRBJ2-2, with 8 positions matching TRBD2. Trimming at V came to 4 bases and at J to 2 bases, leaving 4 bases not matched to a gene. The CDR3 contains 15 residues. CDR1 and CDR2 (germline): SGHNT, YYREEE (reference sequence).